This T cell receptor beta chain was sequenced in a study of shared clonotypes between healthy human individuals. Study results and limitations: Sharing across four donors was highest in naive CD4 (roughly 5%) and lowest in memory CD8 (around 0.4%). Compared with memory subsets, naive subsets generally had larger estimated richness.

The protocol was immunoSEQ multiplex PCR, while the TCRdb copy is restricted to in-frame clones and leaves out a portion. The sample consists of around 2,000,000 clones, over 85% of them appearing once. Cells designated naive CD8 were CD45RO-negative and were positively selected for CCR7, with terminally differentiated effector memory CD45RA+ cells excluded. The CDR3 extends over 12 amino acids. V gave up 4 bases and J gave up 4 bases, with 8 bases separating them. Germline CDR1 reads SEHNR; CDR2 reads FQNEAQ (reference sequence). There are a few counts of this clone. Its antigen is currently unknown. The sample holds other DNA sequences that translate to the same CDR3.

Material: naive CD8+ T cells sorted from blood. This rearrangement joins TRBV7-9 to TRBJ2-7; no clear D gene. The sequence derives from a man between 18 and 29 years old in good health. CDR3: CASSSDGYEQYF. CDR3 in DNA: TGTGCCAGCAGCTCCGACGGGTACGAGCAGTACTTC.